This T cell receptor beta chain was sequenced during a study of control samples from healthy donors and cancer patients. Sequencing used immunoSEQ multiplex PCR; TCRdb keeps in-frame clones, though not all of them. This sample yields about 120,000 clones, of which around 90% are seen a single time; 30% to 40% belongs to the top ten. The germline gives CDR1 SGHAT, CDR2 FQNNGV. This CDR3 region has 13 residues. Trimming pared 3 bases from V and 7 bases from J, leaving 9 bases between. The sequence was collected from a middle-aged man in good health. This chain uses TRBV11-2 with TRBJ1-4; D is possibly TRBD1 (6 bases). The source material was blood. The CDR3 DNA follows: TGTGCCAGCAGCTTGCTACAGGGTGAAAAACTGTTTTTT. Translation: CASSLLQGEKLFF.